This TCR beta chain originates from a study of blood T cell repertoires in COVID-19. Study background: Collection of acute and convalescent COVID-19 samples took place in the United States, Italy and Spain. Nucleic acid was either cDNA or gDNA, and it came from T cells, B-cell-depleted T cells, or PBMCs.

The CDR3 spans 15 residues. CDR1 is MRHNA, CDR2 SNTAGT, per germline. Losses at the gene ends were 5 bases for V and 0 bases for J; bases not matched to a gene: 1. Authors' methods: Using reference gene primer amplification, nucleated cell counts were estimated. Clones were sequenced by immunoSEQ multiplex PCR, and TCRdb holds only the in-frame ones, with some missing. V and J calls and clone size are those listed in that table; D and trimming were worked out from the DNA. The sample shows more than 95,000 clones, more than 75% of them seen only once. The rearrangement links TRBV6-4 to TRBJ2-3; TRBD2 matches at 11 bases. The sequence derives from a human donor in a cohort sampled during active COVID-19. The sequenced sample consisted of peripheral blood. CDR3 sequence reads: CASSRLAGSTDTQYF. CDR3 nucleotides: TGTGCCAGCAGTCGACTAGCGGGGAGCACAGATACGCAGTATTTT.